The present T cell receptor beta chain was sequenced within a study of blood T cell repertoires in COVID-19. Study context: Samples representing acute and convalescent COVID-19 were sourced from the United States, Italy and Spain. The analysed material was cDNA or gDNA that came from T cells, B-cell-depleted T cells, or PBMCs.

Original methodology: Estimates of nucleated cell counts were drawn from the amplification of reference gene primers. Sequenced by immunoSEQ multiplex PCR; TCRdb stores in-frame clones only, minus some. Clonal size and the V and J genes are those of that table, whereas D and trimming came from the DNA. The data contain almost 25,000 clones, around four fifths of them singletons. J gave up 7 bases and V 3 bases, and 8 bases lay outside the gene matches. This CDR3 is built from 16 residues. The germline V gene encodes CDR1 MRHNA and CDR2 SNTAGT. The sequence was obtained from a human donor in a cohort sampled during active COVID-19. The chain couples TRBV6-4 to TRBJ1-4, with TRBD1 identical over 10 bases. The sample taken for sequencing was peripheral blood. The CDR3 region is CASSEGGGQGVEKLFF. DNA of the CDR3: TGTGCCAGCAGTGAAGGGGGCGGACAGGGGGTTGAAAAACTGTTTTTT.